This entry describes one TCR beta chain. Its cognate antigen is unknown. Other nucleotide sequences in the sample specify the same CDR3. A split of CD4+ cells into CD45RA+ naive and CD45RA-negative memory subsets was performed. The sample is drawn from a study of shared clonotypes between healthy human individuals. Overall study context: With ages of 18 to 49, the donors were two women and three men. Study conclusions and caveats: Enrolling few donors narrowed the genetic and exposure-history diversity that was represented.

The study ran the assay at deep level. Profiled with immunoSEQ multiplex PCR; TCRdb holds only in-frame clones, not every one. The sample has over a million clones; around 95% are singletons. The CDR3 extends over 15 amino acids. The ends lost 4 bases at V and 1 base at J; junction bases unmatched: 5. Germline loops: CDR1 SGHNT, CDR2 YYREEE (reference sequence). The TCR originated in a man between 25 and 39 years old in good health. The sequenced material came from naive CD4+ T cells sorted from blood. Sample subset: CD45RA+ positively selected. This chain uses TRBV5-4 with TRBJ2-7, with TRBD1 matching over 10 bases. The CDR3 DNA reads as TGTGCCAGCAGCCGCCCGGGACAGGGGTCCTACGAGCAGTACTTC. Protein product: CASSRPGQGSYEQYF. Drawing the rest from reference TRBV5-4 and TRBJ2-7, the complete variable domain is ETGVTQSPTHLIKTRGQQVTLRCSSQSGHNTVSWYQQALGQGPQFIFQYYREEENGRGNFPPRFSGLQFPNYSSELNVNALELDDSALYLCASSRPGQGSYEQYFGPGTRLTVT.